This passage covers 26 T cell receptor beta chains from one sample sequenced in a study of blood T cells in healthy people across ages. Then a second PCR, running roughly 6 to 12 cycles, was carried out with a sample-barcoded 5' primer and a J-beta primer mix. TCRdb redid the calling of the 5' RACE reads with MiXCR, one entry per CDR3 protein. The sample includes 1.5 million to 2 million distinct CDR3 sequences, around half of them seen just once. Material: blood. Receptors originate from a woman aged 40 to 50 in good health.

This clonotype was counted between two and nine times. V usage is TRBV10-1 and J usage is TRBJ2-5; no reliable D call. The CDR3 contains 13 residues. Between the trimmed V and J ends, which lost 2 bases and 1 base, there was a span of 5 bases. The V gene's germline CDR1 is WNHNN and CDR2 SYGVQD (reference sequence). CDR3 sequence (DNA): TGCGCCAGCAGTGAGCCAGGCCAAGAGACCCAGTACTTC. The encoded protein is CASSEPGQETQYF.

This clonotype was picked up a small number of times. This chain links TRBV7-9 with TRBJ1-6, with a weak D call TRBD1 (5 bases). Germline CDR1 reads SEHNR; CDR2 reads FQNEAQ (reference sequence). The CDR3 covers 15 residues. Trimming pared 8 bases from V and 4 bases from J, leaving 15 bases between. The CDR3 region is CASGSNAGYNSPLHF. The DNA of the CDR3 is TGTGCCAGCGGAAGTAATGCAGGGTATAATTCACCCCTCCACTTT. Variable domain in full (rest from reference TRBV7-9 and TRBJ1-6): DTGVSQNPRHKITKRGQNVTFRCDPISEHNRLYWYRQTLGQGPEFLTYFQNEAQLEKSRLLSDRFSAERPKGSFSTLEIQRTEQGDSAMYLCASGSNAGYNSPLHFGNGTRLTVT.

CDR3 region: CASSLDPRGRAGTEAFF. CDR3 sequence (DNA): TGTGCCAGCAGCTTGGATCCCCGGGGCAGGGCGGGTACTGAAGCTTTCTTT. The J gene is TRBJ1-1, the V gene TRBV5-5; weak D call: TRBD1 (5 bases). The CDR3 runs 17 residues. V was trimmed by 0 bases and J by 5 bases, leaving 20 bases between them. CDR1 and CDR2 (germline): SGHKS, YYEKEE (reference sequence).

DNA for the CDR3: TGTGCCAGCAGCTCGGGCCGGGCACTATCACAGCCCCAGCATTTT. Encoded protein: CASSSGRALSQPQHF. V gene TRBV13 combines with J gene TRBJ1-5, with D unclear. Trimming stripped 4 bases from V and 7 bases from J, with 17 bases between. The CDR3 totals 15 residues. Germline lookup yields CDR1 PRHDT and CDR2 FYEKMQ (reference sequence).

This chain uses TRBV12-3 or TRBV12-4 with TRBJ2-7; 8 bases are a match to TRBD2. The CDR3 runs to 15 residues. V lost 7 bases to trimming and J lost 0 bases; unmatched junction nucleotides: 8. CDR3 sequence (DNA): TGTGCCAGCACCTTTTCCGGGACTAGCTCCTACGAGCAGTACTTC. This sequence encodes CASTFSGTSSYEQYF.

CDR3 region: CASSSPRRGAVRSNEQFF. DNA for the CDR3: TGTGCCAGCAGCTCCCCCCGTAGGGGGGCCGTTAGGTCTAATGAGCAGTTCTTC. V and J are TRBV7-2 and TRBJ2-1; D might be TRBD1 or TRBD2, each matching 6 bases. Per germline, CDR1 SGHTA and CDR2 FQGNSA. This CDR3 comprises 18 residues. Trimming shortened V by 4 bases and J by 7 bases, and 26 bases separated the two germline ends.

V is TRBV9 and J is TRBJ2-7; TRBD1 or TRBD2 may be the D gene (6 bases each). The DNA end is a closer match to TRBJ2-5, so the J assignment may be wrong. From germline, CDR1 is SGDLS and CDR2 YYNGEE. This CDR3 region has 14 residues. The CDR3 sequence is CASSVVGGIETQYF. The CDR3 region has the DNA TGTGCCAGCAGCGTAGTAGGGGGGATCGAGACCCAGTACTTC.

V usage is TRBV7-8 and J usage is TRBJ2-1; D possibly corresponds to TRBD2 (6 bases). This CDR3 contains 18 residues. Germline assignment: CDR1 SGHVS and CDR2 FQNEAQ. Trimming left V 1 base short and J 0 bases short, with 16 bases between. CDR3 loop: CASSLDLRRGSSYNEQFF. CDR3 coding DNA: TGTGCCAGCAGCTTAGATTTGCGGCGGGGTAGCTCCTACAATGAGCAGTTCTTC.

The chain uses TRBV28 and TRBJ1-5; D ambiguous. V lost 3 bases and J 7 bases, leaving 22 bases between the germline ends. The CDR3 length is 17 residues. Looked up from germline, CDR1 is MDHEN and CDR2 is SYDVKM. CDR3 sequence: CASSLGRRRTVRQPQHF. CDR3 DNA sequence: TGTGCCAGCAGTTTGGGGAGACGGCGAACCGTCCGCCAGCCCCAGCATTTT.

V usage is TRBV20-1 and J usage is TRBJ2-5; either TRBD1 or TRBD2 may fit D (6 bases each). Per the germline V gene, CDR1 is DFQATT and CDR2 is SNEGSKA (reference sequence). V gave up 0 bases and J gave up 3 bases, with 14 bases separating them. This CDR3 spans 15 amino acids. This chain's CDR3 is CSARDSGAGKETQYF. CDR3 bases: TGCAGTGCTAGAGATTCGGGGGCGGGGAAAGAGACCCAGTACTTC.

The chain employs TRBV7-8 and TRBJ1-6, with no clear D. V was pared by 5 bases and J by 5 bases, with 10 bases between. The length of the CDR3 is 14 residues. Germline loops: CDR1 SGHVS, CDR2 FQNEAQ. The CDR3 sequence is CASSAALNNSPLHF. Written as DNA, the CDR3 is TGTGCCAGCAGCGCGGCACTGAATAATTCACCCCTCCACTTT.

CDR3 residues: CASQYRGWSTGELFF. The CDR3 DNA reads TGTGCCAGCCAATACAGGGGGTGGAGCACCGGGGAGCTGTTTTTT. The chain recombines TRBV28 with TRBJ2-2; TRBD1 aligns across 8 bases. J gave up 4 bases and V 8 bases, and 9 bases lay outside the gene matches. In germline, CDR1 is MDHEN, CDR2 SYDVKM. The CDR3 is 15 residues long.

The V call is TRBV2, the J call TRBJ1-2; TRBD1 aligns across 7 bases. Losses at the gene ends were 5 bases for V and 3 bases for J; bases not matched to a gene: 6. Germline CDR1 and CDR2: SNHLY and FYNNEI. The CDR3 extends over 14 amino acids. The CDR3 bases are TGTGCCAGCAGTACACAGGGGAAAGACTATGGCTACACCTTC. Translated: CASSTQGKDYGYTF.

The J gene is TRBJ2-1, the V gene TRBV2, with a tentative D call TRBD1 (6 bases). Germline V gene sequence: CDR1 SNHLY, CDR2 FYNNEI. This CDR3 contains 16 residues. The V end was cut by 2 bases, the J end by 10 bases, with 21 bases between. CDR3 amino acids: CASSERTQGRDTEQFF. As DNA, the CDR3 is TGTGCCAGCAGTGAACGAACCCAGGGCCGGGACACCGAGCAGTTCTTC.

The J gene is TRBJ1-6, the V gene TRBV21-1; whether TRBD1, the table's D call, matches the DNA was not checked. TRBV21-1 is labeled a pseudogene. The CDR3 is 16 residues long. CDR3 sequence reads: CASSEPGQGVNSPLHF. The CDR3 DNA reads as TGTGCCAGCAGCGAACCTGGACAGGGAGTTAATTCACCCCTCCACTTT.

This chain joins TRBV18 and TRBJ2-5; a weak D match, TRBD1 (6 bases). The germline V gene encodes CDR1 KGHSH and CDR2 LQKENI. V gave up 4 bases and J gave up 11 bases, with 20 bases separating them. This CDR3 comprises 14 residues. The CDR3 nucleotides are TGTGCCAGCTCACAGGACTGGGGGAAGGGGGAGCAGTACTTC. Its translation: CASSQDWGKGEQYF.

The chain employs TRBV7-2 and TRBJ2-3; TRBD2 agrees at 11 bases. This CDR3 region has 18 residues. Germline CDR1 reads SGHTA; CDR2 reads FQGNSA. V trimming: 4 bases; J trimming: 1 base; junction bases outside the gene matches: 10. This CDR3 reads CASSYSGGGLLGTDTQYF. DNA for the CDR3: TGTGCCAGCAGCTATAGCGGGGGGGGCCTTCTAGGCACAGATACGCAGTATTTT.

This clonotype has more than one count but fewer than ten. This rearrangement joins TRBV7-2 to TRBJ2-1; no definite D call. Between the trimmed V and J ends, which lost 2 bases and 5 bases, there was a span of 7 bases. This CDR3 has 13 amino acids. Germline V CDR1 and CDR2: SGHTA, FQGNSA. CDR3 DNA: TGTGCCAGCAGCTTATCCAGAAACAATGAGCAGTTCTTC. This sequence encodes CASSLSRNNEQFF.

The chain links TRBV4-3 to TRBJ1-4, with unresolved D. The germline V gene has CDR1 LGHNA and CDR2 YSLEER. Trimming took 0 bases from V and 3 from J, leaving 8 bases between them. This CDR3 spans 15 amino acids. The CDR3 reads CASSQDRNPNEKLFF. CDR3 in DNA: TGCGCCAGCAGCCAAGACAGGAATCCTAATGAAAAACTGTTTTTT.

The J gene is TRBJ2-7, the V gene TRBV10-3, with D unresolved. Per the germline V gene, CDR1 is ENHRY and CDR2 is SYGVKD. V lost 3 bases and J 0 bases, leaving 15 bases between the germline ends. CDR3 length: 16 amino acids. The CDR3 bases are TGTGCCATCAGTGACCCCAGAACTCTAAGCTCCTACGAGCAGTACTTC. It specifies CAISDPRTLSSYEQYF.

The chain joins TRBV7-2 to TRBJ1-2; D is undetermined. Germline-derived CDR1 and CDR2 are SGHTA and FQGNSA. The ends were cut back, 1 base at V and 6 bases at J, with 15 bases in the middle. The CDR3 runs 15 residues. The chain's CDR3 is CASSLGLRGSNGYTF. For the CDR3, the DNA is TGTGCCAGCAGCTTAGGGCTCCGTGGGAGTAATGGCTACACCTTC.

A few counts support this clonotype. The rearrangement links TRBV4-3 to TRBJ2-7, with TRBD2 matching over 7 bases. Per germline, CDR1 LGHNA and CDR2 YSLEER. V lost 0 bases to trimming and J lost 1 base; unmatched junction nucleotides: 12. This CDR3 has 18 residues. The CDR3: CASSQETSGAHLSYEQYF. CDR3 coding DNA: TGCGCCAGCAGCCAAGAAACCAGCGGGGCACACCTATCCTACGAGCAGTACTTC.

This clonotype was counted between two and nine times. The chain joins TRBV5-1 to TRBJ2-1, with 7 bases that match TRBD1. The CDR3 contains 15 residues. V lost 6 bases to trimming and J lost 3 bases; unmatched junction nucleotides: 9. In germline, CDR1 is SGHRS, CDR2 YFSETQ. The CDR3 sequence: CASNKPRDSYNEQFF. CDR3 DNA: TGCGCCAGCAACAAACCCCGGGACAGCTACAATGAGCAGTTCTTC.

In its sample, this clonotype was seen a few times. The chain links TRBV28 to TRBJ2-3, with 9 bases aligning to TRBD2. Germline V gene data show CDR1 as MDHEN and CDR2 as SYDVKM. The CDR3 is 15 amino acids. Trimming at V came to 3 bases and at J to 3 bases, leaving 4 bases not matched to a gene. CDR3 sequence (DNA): TGTGCCAGCAGTTTGCGGGGGGGCGTGACAGATACGCAGTATTTT. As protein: CASSLRGGVTDTQYF.

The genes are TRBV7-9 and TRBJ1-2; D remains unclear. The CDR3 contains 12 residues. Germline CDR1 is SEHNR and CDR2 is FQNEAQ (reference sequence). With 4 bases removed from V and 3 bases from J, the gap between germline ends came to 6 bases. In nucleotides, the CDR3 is TGTGCCAGCAGCTCAAACTACTATGGCTACACCTTC. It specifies CASSSNYYGYTF.

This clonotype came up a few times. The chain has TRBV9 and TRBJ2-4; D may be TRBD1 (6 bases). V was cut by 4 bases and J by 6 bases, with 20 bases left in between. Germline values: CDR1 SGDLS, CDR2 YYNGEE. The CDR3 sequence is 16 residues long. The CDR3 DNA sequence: TGTGCCAGCAGCCCCCCCCCAGGGGTGGGTAGAAACATTCAGTACTTC. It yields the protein CASSPPPGVGRNIQYF.